The present entry profiles one T cell receptor (beta chain) with its context. This specimen belongs to a study of blood T cell repertoires in COVID-19. For the study at large: COVID-19 samples collected from the United States, Italy and Spain covered acute and convalescent phases. Sample material is recorded as cDNA or gDNA derived from T cells, B-cell-depleted T cells, or PBMCs.

Study processing details: Amplifying reference gene primers gave estimates of nucleated cell counts. Here immunoSEQ multiplex PCR was the method, and the copy in TCRdb shows in-frame clones only, minus some. For V, J and clone size, that table is used; D and trimming come from the DNA. This table has just over 650,000 clones, approximately 90% appearing once. Specimen: peripheral blood. This clonotype was sampled from a woman younger than 30 with acute or convalescent COVID-19.

CDR3 nucleotide sequence: TGTGCCAGCAGCTTAGGACAGGCGCGTTATGGCTACACCTTC. As protein: CASSLGQARYGYTF. The rearrangement uses TRBV7-2 and TRBJ1-2, with a tentative D call TRBD1 (6 bases). The CDR3 loop spans 14 amino acids. The V end was cut by 1 base, the J end by 5 bases, with 11 bases between. The germline CDR1 and CDR2 sequences are SGHTA and FQGNSA.